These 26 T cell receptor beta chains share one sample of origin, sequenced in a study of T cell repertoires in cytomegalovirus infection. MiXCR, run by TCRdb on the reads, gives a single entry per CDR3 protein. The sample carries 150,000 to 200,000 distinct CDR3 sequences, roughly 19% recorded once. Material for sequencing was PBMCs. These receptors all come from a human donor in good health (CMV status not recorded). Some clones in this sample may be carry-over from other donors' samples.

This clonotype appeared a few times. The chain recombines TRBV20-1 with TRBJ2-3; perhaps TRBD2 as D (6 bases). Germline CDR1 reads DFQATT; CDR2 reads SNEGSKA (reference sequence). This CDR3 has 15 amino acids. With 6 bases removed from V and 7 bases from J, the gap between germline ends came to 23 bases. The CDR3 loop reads CSARFGSGRMNTQYF. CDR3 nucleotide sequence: TGCAGTGCCCGGTTTGGTAGCGGCAGAATGAATACGCAGTATTTT.

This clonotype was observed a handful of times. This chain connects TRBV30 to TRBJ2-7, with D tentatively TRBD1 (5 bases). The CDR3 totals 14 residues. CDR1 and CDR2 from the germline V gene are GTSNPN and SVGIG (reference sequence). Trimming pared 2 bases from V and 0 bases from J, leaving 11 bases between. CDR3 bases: TGTGCCTGGAGTCCAAGGACAAACTCCTACGAGCAGTACTTC. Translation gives CAWSPRTNSYEQYF.

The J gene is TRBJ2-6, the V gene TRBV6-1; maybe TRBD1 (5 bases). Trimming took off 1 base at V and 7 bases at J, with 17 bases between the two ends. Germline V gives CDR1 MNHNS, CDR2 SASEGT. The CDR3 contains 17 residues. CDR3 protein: CASSEVFSGPGANVLTF. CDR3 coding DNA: TGTGCCAGCAGTGAAGTTTTCTCAGGGCCAGGCGCCAACGTCCTGACTTTC.

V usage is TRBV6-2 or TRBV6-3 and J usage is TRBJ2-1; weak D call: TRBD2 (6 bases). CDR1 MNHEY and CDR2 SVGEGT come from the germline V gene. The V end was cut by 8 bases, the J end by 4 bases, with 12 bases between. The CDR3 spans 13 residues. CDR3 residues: CASEAGAYNEQFF. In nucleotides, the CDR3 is TGTGCCAGCGAAGCGGGCGCTTACAATGAGCAGTTCTTC.

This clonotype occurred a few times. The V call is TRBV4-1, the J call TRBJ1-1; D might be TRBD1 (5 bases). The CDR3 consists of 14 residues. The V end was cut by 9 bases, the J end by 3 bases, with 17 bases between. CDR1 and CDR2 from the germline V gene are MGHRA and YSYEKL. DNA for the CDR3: TGCGCCAGTCGGGGACCGCTCAGGGACACTGAAGCTTTCTTT. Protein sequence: CASRGPLRDTEAFF.

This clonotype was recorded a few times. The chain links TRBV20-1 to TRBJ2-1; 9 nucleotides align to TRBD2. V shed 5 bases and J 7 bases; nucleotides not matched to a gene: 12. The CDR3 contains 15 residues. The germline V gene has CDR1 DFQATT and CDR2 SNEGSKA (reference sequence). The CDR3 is CSAPSSGERYNEQFF. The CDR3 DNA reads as TGCAGTGCTCCATCTAGCGGGGAACGGTATAATGAGCAGTTCTTC.

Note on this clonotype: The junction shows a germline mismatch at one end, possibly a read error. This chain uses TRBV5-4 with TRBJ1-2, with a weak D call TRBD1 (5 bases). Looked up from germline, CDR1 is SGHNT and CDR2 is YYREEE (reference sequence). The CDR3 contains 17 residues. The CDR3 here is CASSGRGGSTFNYGFTF. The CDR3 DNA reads TGTGCCAGCAGCGGTCGGGGCGGGTCAACCTTCAACTATGGCTTCACCTTC. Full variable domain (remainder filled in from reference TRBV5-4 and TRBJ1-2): ETGVTQSPTHLIKTRGQQVTLRCSSQSGHNTVSWYQQALGQGPQFIFQYYREEENGRGNFPPRFSGLQFPNYSSELNVNALELDDSALYLCASSGRGGSTFNYGFTFGSGTRLTVV.

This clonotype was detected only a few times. The CDR3 nucleotides are TGTGCCAGCAGCCCGAGGGACCGCTATACCACCGGGGAGCTGTTTTTT. It translates to CASSPRDRYTTGELFF. The rearrangement links TRBV7-9 to TRBJ2-2; the D gene could be TRBD1 or TRBD2 (5 bases each). Germline V lookup: CDR1 SEHNR, CDR2 FQNEAQ (reference sequence). The CDR3 runs to 16 residues. V was clipped by 5 bases and J by 4 bases, with 17 bases between them.

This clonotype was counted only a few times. The DNA for the CDR3 is TGTGCCAGCAGGGAGACAGGGTCAGATACGCAGTATTTT. Its translation is CASRETGSDTQYF. The V and J genes are TRBV6-5 and TRBJ2-3, with TRBD1 identical over 7 bases. CDR1 is MNHEY and CDR2 is SVGAGI in the germline V gene. Trimming took 6 bases from V and 4 from J; bases not matched to a gene: 4. The CDR3 consists of 13 residues.

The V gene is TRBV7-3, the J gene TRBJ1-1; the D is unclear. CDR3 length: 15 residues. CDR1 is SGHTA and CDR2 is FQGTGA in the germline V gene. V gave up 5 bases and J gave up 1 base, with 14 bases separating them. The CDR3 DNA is TGTGCCAGCAGCCCCCTTGCAGCGTCGAACACTGAAGCTTTCTTT. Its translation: CASSPLAASNTEAFF.

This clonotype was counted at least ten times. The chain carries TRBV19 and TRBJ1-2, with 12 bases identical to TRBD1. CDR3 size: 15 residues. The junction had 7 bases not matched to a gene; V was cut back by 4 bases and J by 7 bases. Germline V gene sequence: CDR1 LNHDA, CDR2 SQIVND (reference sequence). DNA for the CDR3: TGTGCCAGTAGTACCGGGACAGGGGGCTCTCTTGGCTACACCTTC. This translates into CASSTGTGGSLGYTF.

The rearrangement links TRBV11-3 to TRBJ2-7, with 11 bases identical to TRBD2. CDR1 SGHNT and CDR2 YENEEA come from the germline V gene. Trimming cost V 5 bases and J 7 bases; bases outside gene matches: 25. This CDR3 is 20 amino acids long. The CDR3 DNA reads TGTGCCAGCAGCCTCGAGACAGGGGGGAGTGGAGAACTAGCGGGAGTTGAGCAGTACTTC. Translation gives CASSLETGGSGELAGVEQYF.

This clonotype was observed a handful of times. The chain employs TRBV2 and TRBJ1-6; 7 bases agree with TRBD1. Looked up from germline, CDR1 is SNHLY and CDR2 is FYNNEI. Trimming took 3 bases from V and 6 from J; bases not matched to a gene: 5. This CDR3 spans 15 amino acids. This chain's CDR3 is CASSDFGTVNSPLHF. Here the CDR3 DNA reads TGTGCCAGCAGTGATTTCGGGACAGTTAATTCACCCCTCCACTTT.

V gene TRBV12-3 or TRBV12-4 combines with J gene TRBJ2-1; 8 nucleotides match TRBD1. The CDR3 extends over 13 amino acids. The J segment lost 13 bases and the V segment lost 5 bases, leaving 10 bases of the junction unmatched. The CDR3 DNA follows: TGTGCCAGCAGTCTAAAACAGGGGGTGGATCAGTTCTTC. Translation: CASSLKQGVDQFF.

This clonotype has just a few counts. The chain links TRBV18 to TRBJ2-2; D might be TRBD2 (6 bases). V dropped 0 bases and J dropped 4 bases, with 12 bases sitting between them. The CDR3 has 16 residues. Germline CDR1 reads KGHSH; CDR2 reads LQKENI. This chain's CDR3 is CASSPPGGGPTGELFF. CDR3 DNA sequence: TGTGCCAGCTCACCACCCGGCGGAGGGCCCACCGGGGAGCTGTTTTTT.

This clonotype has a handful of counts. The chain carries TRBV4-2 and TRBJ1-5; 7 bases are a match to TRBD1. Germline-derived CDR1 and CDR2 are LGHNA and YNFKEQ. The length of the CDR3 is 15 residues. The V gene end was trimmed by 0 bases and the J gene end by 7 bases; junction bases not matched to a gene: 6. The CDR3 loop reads CASSQDRRGSQPQHF. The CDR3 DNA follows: TGTGCCAGCAGCCAAGATCGCAGGGGGAGCCAGCCCCAGCATTTT.

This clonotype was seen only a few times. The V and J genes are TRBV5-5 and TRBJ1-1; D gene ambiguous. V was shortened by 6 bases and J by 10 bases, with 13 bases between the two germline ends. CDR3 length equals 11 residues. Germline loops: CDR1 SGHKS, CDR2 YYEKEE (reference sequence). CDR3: CASKVGMRAFF. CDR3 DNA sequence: TGTGCCAGCAAGGTAGGGATGAGAGCTTTCTTT.

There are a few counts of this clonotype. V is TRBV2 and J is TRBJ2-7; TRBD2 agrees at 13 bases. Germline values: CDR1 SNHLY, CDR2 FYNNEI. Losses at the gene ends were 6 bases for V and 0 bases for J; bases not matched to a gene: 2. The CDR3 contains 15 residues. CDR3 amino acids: CASSWTSGSSYEQYF. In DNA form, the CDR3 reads TGTGCCAGCAGCTGGACTAGCGGGAGCTCCTACGAGCAGTACTTC. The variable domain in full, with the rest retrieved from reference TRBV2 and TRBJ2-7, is EPEVTQTPSHQVTQMGQEVILRCVPISNHLYFYWYRQILGQKVEFLVSFYNNEISEKSEIFDDQFSVERPDGSNFTLKIRSTKLEDSAMYFCASSWTSGSSYEQYFGPGTRLTVT.

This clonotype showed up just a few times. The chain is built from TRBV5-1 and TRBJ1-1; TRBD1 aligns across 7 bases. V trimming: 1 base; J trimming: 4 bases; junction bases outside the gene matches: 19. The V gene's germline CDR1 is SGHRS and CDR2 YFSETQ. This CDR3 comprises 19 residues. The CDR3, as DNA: TGCGCCAGCAGCTTGTTGGCAGGGGGGTTCGGAACCCGTGGCACTGAAGCTTTCTTT. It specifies CASSLLAGGFGTRGTEAFF.

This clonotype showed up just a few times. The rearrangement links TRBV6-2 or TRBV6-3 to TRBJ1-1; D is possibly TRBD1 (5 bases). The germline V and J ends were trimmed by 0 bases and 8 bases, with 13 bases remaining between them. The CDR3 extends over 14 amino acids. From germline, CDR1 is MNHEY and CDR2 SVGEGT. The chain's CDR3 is CASSYSRQGVEAFF. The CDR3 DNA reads TGTGCCAGCAGTTACTCGAGGCAGGGAGTGGAAGCTTTCTTT.

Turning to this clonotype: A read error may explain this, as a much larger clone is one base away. CDR3 residues: CAGSSNYGYSF. The CDR3, as DNA: TGTGCCGGGAGTTCTAACTATGGCTACTCCTTC. The rearrangement links TRBV7-2 to TRBJ1-2; D remains ambiguous. This CDR3 is built from 11 residues. CDR1 and CDR2 from the germline V gene are SGHTA and FQGNSA.

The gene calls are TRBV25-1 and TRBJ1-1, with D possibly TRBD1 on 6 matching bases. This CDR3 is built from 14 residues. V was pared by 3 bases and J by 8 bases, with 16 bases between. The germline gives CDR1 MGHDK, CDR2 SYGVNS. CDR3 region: CASSDPRTALEAFF. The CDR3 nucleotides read TGTGCCAGCAGTGACCCTCGGACAGCCTTAGAAGCTTTCTTT.

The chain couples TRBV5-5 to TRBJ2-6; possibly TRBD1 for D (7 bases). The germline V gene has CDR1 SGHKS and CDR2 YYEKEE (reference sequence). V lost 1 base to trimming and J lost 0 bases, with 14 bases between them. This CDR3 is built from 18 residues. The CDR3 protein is CASSLRGGDSSGANVLTF. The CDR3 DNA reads TGTGCCAGCAGCTTGCGAGGAGGGGACAGCTCTGGGGCCAACGTCCTGACTTTC. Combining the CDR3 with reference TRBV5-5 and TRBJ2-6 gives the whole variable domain DAGVTQSPTHLIKTRGQQVTLRCSPISGHKSVSWYQQVLGQGPQFIFQYYEKEERGRGNFPDRFSARQFPNYSSELNVNALLLGDSALYLCASSLRGGDSSGANVLTFGAGSRLTVL.

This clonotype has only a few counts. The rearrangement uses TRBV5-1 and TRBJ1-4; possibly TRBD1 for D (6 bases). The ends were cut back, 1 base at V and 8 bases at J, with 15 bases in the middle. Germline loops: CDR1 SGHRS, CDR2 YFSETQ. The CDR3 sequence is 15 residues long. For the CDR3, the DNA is TGCGCCAGCAGCTTGACAAACAGGGCCGGCGAAAAACTGTTTTTT. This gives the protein CASSLTNRAGEKLFF.

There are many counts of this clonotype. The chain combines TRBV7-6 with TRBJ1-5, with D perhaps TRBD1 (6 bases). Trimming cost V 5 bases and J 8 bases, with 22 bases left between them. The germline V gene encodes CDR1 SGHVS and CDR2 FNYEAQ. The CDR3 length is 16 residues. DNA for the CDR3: TGTGCCAGCAGCCTAAAGCCCCCAACAGGGCTTGAGCCCCAGCATTTT. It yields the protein CASSLKPPTGLEPQHF.

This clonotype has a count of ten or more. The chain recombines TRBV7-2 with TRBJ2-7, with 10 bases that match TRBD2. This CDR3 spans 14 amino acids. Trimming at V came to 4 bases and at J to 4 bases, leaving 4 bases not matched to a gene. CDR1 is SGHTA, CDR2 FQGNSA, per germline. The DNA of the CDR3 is TGTGCCAGCAGCTCCAGGACTAGCGGATACGAGCAGTACTTC. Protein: CASSSRTSGYEQYF. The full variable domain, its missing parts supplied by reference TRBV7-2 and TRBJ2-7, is GAGVSQSPSNKVTEKGKDVELRCDPISGHTALYWYRQSLGQGLEFLIYFQGNSAPDKSGLPSDRFSAERTGGSVSTLTIQRTQQEDSAVYLCASSSRTSGYEQYFGPGTRLTVT.